The rows below give T cell receptor beta chains drawn from one sample of a study of memory CD4+ T cells and cytomegalovirus serostatus. Profiling relied on immunoSEQ multiplex PCR, and the TCRdb table lists in-frame clones only, not all of them. The sample lists roughly 60,000 clones; roughly three quarters were seen once. Material: memory CD4+ T cells from blood. Every receptor here comes from an adult in good health and CMV-seronegative. Both conserved end residues are part of each CDR3. The D gene is left open where the match is weak. Rows may omit the clone size; those that give it use once, few, many or a size class.

clone size: few; D gene: TRBD1; J gene: TRBJ1-2; V gene: TRBV7-9; CDR3 DNA: TGTGCCAGCAGCCCGCGGACAGGAATCTATGGCTACACCTTC; CDR3 protein: CASSPRTGIYGYTF
clone size: -; D gene: -; J gene: TRBJ2-3; V gene: TRBV5-1; CDR3 DNA: TGCGCCAGCTCCGGGGGGCTAGCGGGCACAGATACGCAGTATTTT; CDR3 protein: CASSGGLAGTDTQYF
clone size: -; D gene: -; J gene: TRBJ1-4; V gene: TRBV19; CDR3 DNA: TGTGCCAGTAGTATTCTGGGCAGGGTTAATGAAAAACTGTTTTTT; CDR3 protein: CASSILGRVNEKLFF
clone size: -; D gene: -; J gene: TRBJ1-4; V gene: TRBV10-2; CDR3 DNA: TGCGCCAGCAGTGAGAAAGGAGGAACTAATGAAAAACTGTTTTTT; CDR3 protein: CASSEKGGTNEKLFF
clone size: -; D gene: -; J gene: TRBJ1-5; V gene: TRBV15; CDR3 DNA: TGTGCCACCAGCAGAGATAGCACCTCGGGACAGCCCCAGCATTTT; CDR3 protein: CATSRDSTSGQPQHF
clone size: few; D gene: -; J gene: TRBJ1-1; V gene: TRBV30; CDR3 DNA: TGTGCCTGGAATAGGGTGGGGAACACTGAAGCTTTCTTT; CDR3 protein: CAWNRVGNTEAFF
clone size: -; D gene: -; J gene: TRBJ2-7; V gene: TRBV7-6; CDR3 DNA: TGTGCCAGCAGCATACAGCTTTCCTACGAGCAGTACTTC; CDR3 protein: CASSIQLSYEQYF
clone size: -; D gene: TRBD2; J gene: TRBJ2-7; V gene: TRBV19; CDR3 DNA: TGTGCCAGTAGCACAACTAGCGGGATTTACGAGCAGTACTTC; CDR3 protein: CASSTTSGIYEQYF
clone size: -; D gene: TRBD2; J gene: TRBJ2-3; V gene: TRBV7-9; CDR3 DNA: TGTGCCAGCAGCTCAACAGCGGGAGGACCTCGAGATACGCAGTATTTT; CDR3 protein: CASSSTAGGPRDTQYF
clone size: -; D gene: TRBD1; J gene: TRBJ1-1; V gene: TRBV19; CDR3 DNA: TGTGCCAGTAGTTGGCAGGGGGTCTGGAACACTGAAGCTTTCTTT; CDR3 protein: CASSWQGVWNTEAFF
clone size: -; D gene: -; J gene: TRBJ1-1; V gene: TRBV28; CDR3 DNA: TGTGCCAGCAGCCCTCTGGCGAACACTGAAGCTTTCTTT; CDR3 protein: CASSPLANTEAFF
clone size: -; D gene: TRBD2; J gene: TRBJ2-2; V gene: TRBV7-2; CDR3 DNA: TGTGCCAGCAGCCCATGGGTGCTAGCGGGGAACACCGGGGAGCTGTTTTTT; CDR3 protein: CASSPWVLAGNTGELFF
clone size: -; D gene: -; J gene: TRBJ2-7; V gene: TRBV5-4; CDR3 DNA: TGTGCCAGCAGCTTGGAGCCTCAGCGAGGCTACGAGCAGTACTTC; CDR3 protein: CASSLEPQRGYEQYF
clone size: -; D gene: -; J gene: TRBJ2-1; V gene: TRBV11-2; CDR3 DNA: TGTGCCAGCAGCTTAGCCGGGAGCTCCTACAATGAGCAGTTCTTC; CDR3 protein: CASSLAGSSYNEQFF
clone size: -; D gene: -; J gene: TRBJ2-5; V gene: TRBV2; CDR3 DNA: TGTGCCAGCAGCCCATTAGCGCCTCAAGAGACCCAGTACTTC; CDR3 protein: CASSPLAPQETQYF
clone size: -; D gene: -; J gene: TRBJ1-2; V gene: TRBV14; CDR3 DNA: TGTGCCAGCAGCCAATACAGAAGGCTAAACTATGGCTACACCTTC; CDR3 protein: CASSQYRRLNYGYTF
clone size: -; D gene: TRBD1; J gene: TRBJ2-2; V gene: TRBV4-1; CDR3 DNA: TGCGCCAGCAGCCCCCGGACAGGGTTGAACACCGGGGAGCTGTTTTTT; CDR3 protein: CASSPRTGLNTGELFF
clone size: -; D gene: -; J gene: TRBJ2-1; V gene: TRBV4-3; CDR3 DNA: TGCGCCAGCAGCCAAGACTACTACAATGAGCAGTTCTTC; CDR3 protein: CASSQDYYNEQFF
clone size: -; D gene: TRBD2; J gene: TRBJ2-1; V gene: TRBV5-1; CDR3 DNA: TGCGCCAGCAGCTTGGCCCAGCTAGCGGGAGTCAATGAGCAGTTCTTC; CDR3 protein: CASSLAQLAGVNEQFF
clone size: -; D gene: -; J gene: TRBJ1-5; V gene: TRBV6-1; CDR3 DNA: TGTGCCAGCAGTGAAGTCCCGGAATCGCCCCAGCATTTT; CDR3 protein: CASSEVPESPQHF
clone size: -; D gene: -; J gene: TRBJ1-5; V gene: TRBV7-2; CDR3 DNA: TGTGCCAGCAGCTTTTTATCGGATCAGCCCCAGCATTTT; CDR3 protein: CASSFLSDQPQHF
clone size: -; D gene: -; J gene: TRBJ2-2; V gene: TRBV27; CDR3 DNA: TGTGCCTCTGCTGGGACTCCATCCTTTGGGGAGCTGTTTTTT; CDR3 protein: CASAGTPSFGELFF
clone size: -; D gene: TRBD2; J gene: TRBJ2-7; V gene: TRBV28; CDR3 DNA: TGTGCCAGCAGTTGGGGGACTAGCGTCGAGCAGTACTTC; CDR3 protein: CASSWGTSVEQYF
clone size: -; D gene: TRBD1; J gene: TRBJ1-2; V gene: TRBV6-6; CDR3 DNA: TGTGCCAGCAGCCCGGGACAGGGATTTGATGGCTACACCTTC; CDR3 protein: CASSPGQGFDGYTF
clone size: once; D gene: TRBD1; J gene: TRBJ1-2; V gene: TRBV2; CDR3 DNA: TGTGCCAGCGGACAGGATTCCTTCTATGGCTACACCTTC; CDR3 protein: CASGQDSFYGYTF
clone size: -; D gene: -; J gene: TRBJ1-1; V gene: TRBV14; CDR3 DNA: TGTGCCAGCAGCCAAGATGGTGTGGCGACGGACGAGGAGACTGAAGCTTTCTTT; CDR3 protein: CASSQDGVATDEETEAFF
clone size: -; D gene: -; J gene: TRBJ1-5; V gene: TRBV4-1; CDR3 DNA: TGCGCCAGCAGCCAAGGTAAGGGATATCAGCCCCAGCATTTT; CDR3 protein: CASSQGKGYQPQHF
clone size: few; D gene: -; J gene: TRBJ1-5; V gene: TRBV19; CDR3 DNA: TGTGCCAGTAGTTACAGGGTTCGGAATCAGCCCCAGCATTTT; CDR3 protein: CASSYRVRNQPQHF
clone size: -; D gene: -; J gene: TRBJ1-2; V gene: TRBV28; CDR3 DNA: TGTGCCAGCAGTTTATTCGCCAAACACTATGGCTACACCTTC; CDR3 protein: CASSLFAKHYGYTF
clone size: -; D gene: -; J gene: TRBJ2-3; V gene: TRBV14; CDR3 DNA: TGTGCCAGCAGCCAAGTGGGGGGGGCCCTGACAGATACGCAGTATTTT; CDR3 protein: CASSQVGGALTDTQYF
clone size: -; D gene: TRBD2; J gene: TRBJ2-5; V gene: TRBV19; CDR3 DNA: TGTGCCAGTAGTCCGATAGCGGGGAGAGAGACCCAGTACTTC; CDR3 protein: CASSPIAGRETQYF
clone size: -; D gene: TRBD2; J gene: TRBJ2-1; V gene: TRBV6-1; CDR3 DNA: TGTGCCAGCTACGGACTAGCGGGGGCCGGCAATGAGCAGTTCTTC; CDR3 protein: CASYGLAGAGNEQFF
clone size: -; D gene: -; J gene: TRBJ2-1; V gene: TRBV7-3; CDR3 DNA: TGTGCCAGCAGCTTGGGGGGAGTAGGGAATGAGCAGTTCTTC; CDR3 protein: CASSLGGVGNEQFF
clone size: -; D gene: -; J gene: TRBJ2-7; V gene: TRBV27; CDR3 DNA: TGTGCCAGCAGACGGGGTTTCAAATACGAGCAGTACTTC; CDR3 protein: CASRRGFKYEQYF
clone size: -; D gene: TRBD1; J gene: TRBJ1-3; V gene: TRBV5-1; CDR3 DNA: TGCGCCAGCAGCTTAGAAGGGACAGTTGGAGACACCATATATTTT; CDR3 protein: CASSLEGTVGDTIYF
clone size: -; D gene: -; J gene: TRBJ2-6; V gene: TRBV25-1; CDR3 DNA: TGTGCCAGCAGTGGAATAGAAACCTCTGGGGCCAACGTCCTGACTTTC; CDR3 protein: CASSGIETSGANVLTF
clone size: -; D gene: TRBD1; J gene: TRBJ1-5; V gene: TRBV6-6; CDR3 DNA: TGTGCCAGCAGTTCCCCGACAGGGGGAAACAATCAGCCCCAGCATTTT; CDR3 protein: CASSSPTGGNNQPQHF
clone size: -; D gene: -; J gene: TRBJ2-5; V gene: TRBV5-5; CDR3 DNA: TGTGCCAGCAGCTTGGGGGCAGGGTACGAGACCCAGTACTTC; CDR3 protein: CASSLGAGYETQYF
clone size: -; D gene: TRBD1; J gene: TRBJ1-1; V gene: TRBV15; CDR3 DNA: TGTGCCACCGAAACCGGGACAGGGGGAAACACTGAAGCTTTCTTT; CDR3 protein: CATETGTGGNTEAFF
clone size: -; D gene: TRBD1; J gene: TRBJ2-7; V gene: TRBV27; CDR3 DNA: TGTGCCAGCAGTTCCCCCGGGACAGGGAGGAGCGAGCAGTACTTC; CDR3 protein: CASSSPGTGRSEQYF
clone size: -; D gene: -; J gene: TRBJ2-7; V gene: TRBV7-6; CDR3 DNA: TGTGCCAGCAGCCCCAGGGGCCTCTCCTACGAGCAGTACTTC; CDR3 protein: CASSPRGLSYEQYF
clone size: many; D gene: -; J gene: TRBJ2-5; V gene: TRBV18; CDR3 DNA: TGTGCCAGCTCACCACAGGGCTGGGAGACCCAGTACTTC; CDR3 protein: CASSPQGWETQYF
clone size: -; D gene: TRBD1; J gene: TRBJ2-6; V gene: TRBV4-3; CDR3 DNA: TGCGCCAGCAGCCAAGATCTGACAGGGCCCTCTGGGGCCAACGTCCTGACTTTC; CDR3 protein: CASSQDLTGPSGANVLTF
clone size: -; D gene: -; J gene: TRBJ1-3; V gene: TRBV7-6; CDR3 DNA: TGTGCCAGCAGCACCATCGGAAACACCATATATTTT; CDR3 protein: CASSTIGNTIYF
clone size: -; D gene: TRBD1; J gene: TRBJ1-2; V gene: TRBV6-5; CDR3 DNA: TGTGCCAGCAGTTACAGACAGGGGCAAGGCTATGGCTACACCTTC; CDR3 protein: CASSYRQGQGYGYTF
clone size: once; D gene: TRBD2; J gene: TRBJ2-2; V gene: TRBV5-6; CDR3 DNA: TGTGCCAGCAGCTCCGCTATGCGGACTAGATTATCCACCGGGGAGCTGTTTTTT; CDR3 protein: CASSSAMRTRLSTGELFF
clone size: once; D gene: -; J gene: TRBJ1-2; V gene: TRBV27; CDR3 DNA: TGTGCCAGCAGTTTACCCCGGGTCGAATGGGTCGGCACTAACTATGGCTACACCTTC; CDR3 protein: CASSLPRVEWVGTNYGYTF
clone size: once; D gene: TRBD1; J gene: TRBJ1-2; V gene: TRBV7-9; CDR3 DNA: TGTGCCAGCAGCCTTCCAAGTACCCCGGGACAGGGAGTTAGCTATGGCTACACCTTC; CDR3 protein: CASSLPSTPGQGVSYGYTF
clone size: few; D gene: -; J gene: TRBJ2-3; V gene: TRBV5-1; CDR3 DNA: TGCGCCAGCAGCTTGGGACAGTCTAACACAGATACGCAGTATTTT; CDR3 protein: CASSLGQSNTDTQYF
clone size: -; D gene: TRBD1; J gene: TRBJ1-4; V gene: TRBV5-1; CDR3 DNA: TGCGCCAGCAGCTCGACCGGGACAGGGGGTGAAAAACTGTTTTTT; CDR3 protein: CASSSTGTGGEKLFF
clone size: few; D gene: -; J gene: TRBJ2-3; V gene: TRBV19; CDR3 DNA: TGTGCCAGTAGTATGGGCCGGTACACAGATACGCAGTATTTT; CDR3 protein: CASSMGRYTDTQYF
clone size: -; D gene: -; J gene: TRBJ1-4; V gene: TRBV21-1; CDR3 DNA: TGTGCCAGCAGCAAATTGCCCCGGGGAGCGAATGAAAAACTGTTTTTT; CDR3 protein: CASSKLPRGANEKLFF
clone size: once; D gene: -; J gene: TRBJ1-5; V gene: TRBV2; CDR3 DNA: TGTGCCAGCAGCCCCCGGGGGGCGCGTTTTCAGCCCCAGCATTTT; CDR3 protein: CASSPRGARFQPQHF
clone size: -; D gene: -; J gene: TRBJ2-3; V gene: TRBV5-1; CDR3 DNA: TGCGCCAGCAGCTTGGGGGACACAGATACGCAGTATTTT; CDR3 protein: CASSLGDTDTQYF
clone size: -; D gene: TRBD2; J gene: TRBJ2-1; V gene: TRBV7-8; CDR3 DNA: TGTGCCAGCAGCTTAGGAGAGGCCCAGCGGGGTTACAATGAGCAGTTCTTC; CDR3 protein: CASSLGEAQRGYNEQFF
clone size: -; D gene: -; J gene: TRBJ2-3; V gene: TRBV30; CDR3 DNA: TGTGCCTGGAGTCCCGGGACTACAGATACGCAGTATTTT; CDR3 protein: CAWSPGTTDTQYF
clone size: -; D gene: -; J gene: TRBJ1-5; V gene: TRBV6-6; CDR3 DNA: TGTGCCAGCATGGGGGTTAGTCAGCCCCAGCATTTT; CDR3 protein: CASMGVSQPQHF
clone size: -; D gene: -; J gene: TRBJ2-1; V gene: TRBV28; CDR3 DNA: TGTGCCACCATAAGGCCCGGATACAATGAGCAGTTCTTC; CDR3 protein: CATIRPGYNEQFF
clone size: -; D gene: -; J gene: TRBJ1-2; V gene: TRBV28; CDR3 DNA: TGTGCCAGCAGCCCACCAACAGGGTTGGATGGCTACACCTTC; CDR3 protein: CASSPPTGLDGYTF